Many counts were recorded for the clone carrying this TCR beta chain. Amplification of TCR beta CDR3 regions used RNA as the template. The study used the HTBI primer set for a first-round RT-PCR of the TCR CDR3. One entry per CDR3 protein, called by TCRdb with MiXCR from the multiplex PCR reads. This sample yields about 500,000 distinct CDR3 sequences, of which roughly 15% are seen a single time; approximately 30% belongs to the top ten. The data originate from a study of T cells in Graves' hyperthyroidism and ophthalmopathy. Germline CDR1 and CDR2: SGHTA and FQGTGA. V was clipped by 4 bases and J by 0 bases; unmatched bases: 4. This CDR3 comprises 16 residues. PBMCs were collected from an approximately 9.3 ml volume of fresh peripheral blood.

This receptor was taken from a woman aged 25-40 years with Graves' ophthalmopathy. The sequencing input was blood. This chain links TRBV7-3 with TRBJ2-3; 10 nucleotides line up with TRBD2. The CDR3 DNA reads TGTGCCAGCAGCTCCGCGACTAGCGGGAGCACAGATACGCAGTATTTT. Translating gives CASSSATSGSTDTQYF.